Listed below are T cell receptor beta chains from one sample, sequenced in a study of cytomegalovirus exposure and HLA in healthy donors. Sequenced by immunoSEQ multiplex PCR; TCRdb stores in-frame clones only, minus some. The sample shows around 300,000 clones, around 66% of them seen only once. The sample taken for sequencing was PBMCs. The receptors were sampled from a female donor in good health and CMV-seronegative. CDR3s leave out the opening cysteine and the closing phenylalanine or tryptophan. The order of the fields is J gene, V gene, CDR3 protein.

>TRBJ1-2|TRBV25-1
ASSRPGNYGYT
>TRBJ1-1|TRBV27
ASSLRGNTEAF
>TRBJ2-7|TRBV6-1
ASSEFGDGYEQY
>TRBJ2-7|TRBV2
ASSLTSGLSYEQY
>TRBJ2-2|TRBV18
ASSLDFVTGELF
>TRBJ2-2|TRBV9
ASSEANTGELF
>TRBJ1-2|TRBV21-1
ASRAGQGEGDGYT
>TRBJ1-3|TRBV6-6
ASSTDSGNTIY
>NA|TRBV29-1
SVSTLSYEQY
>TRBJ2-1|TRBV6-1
ASSQGLAGGQHEQF
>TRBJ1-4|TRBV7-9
ASSLGRGAATNEKLF
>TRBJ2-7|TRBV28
ASSPGGLRASGYEQY
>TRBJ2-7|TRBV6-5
ASSYSKRRPYEQY
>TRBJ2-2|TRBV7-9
ASSFPTSGTGELF
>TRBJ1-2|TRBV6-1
ASKSVSFNYGYT
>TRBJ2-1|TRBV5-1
ASSPGTVYNEQF
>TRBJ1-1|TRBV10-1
ASSESRGADTEAF
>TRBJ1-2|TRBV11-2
ASSMRGLVGGYT
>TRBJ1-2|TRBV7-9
SSSLGTVSYT
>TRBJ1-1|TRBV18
ASSQSANTEAF
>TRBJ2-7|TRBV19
ASSIEGGAYEQY
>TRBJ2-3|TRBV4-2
ASSQNRDLFSTDTQY
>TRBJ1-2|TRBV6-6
ASSLDSYGYT
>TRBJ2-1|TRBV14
ASSQGGRIGSSYNEQF
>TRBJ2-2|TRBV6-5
ASGQAYNGELF
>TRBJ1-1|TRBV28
ASSLGTGVMNTEAF
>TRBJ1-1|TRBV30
AWSVLGRGTEAF
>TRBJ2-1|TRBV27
ASSFPSNEQF
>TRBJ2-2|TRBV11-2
ASSYPPDRGLTGELF
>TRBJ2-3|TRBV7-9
ASSFRTDTQY
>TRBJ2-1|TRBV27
ASSPRSLSYNEQF
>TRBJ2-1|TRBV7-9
ASGRNPGTQSDEQF
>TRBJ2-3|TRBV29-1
SAGEGRATSTDTQY
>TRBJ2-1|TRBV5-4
ASSGLAGSNHGEQF
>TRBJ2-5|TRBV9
ASSARETGTQY
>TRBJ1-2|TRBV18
ASSPQGQGVYGYT
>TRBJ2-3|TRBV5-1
ASSAWTSLTDTQY
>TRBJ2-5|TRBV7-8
ASSLRRTGGQETQY
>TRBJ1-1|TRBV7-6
ASSPGWMNTEAF
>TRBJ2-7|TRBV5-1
ASSLDRGKGEQY
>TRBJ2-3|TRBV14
ASSQGLATSTDTQY
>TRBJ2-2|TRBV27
ASSLSSTGQAGELF
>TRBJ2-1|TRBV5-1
ASSLGLAGDNEQF
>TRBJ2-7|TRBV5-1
ASSLGGLYEQY
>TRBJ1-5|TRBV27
ASSFSVNSNQPQH
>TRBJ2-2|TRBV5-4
ASSLQQGPGELF
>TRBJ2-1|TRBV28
ASSSPGQNNEQF
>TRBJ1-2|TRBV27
ASSLRPGTGESRYGYT
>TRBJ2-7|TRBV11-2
ASSLLWPSYEQY
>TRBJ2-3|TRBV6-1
ASSDTGLAVTDTQY
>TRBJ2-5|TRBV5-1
ASSSLTSGIQETQY
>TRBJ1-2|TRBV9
ASSVSGSADGYT
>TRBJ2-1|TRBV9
ASSVLAGGTYEQF